The 18 T cell receptor beta chains reported below all come from one sample, sequenced in a study of beta chain features in type 1 diabetes. Study results and caveats: Among all four CD4+ subsets, Type 1 diabetes patients had TCRB CDR3s that were moderately but significantly shorter.

Their antigens are not known. Isolated RNA was reverse transcribed in full, so expressed TCRB transcripts were sequenced. Data came from immunoSEQ multiplex PCR; TCRdb stores just in-frame clones and leaves some out. The data hold nearly 700,000 clones, with 13% observed a single time. The sample was naive CD4+ T cells from blood. Receptor source: a man between 18 and 29 years old with type 1 diabetes.

This clone was counted only a few times. This chain joins TRBV7-9 and TRBJ1-6; 7 bases fit TRBD1. V was pared by 4 bases and J by 9 bases, with 9 bases of the junction left unmatched. This CDR3 has 15 amino acids. Germline V CDR1 and CDR2: SEHNR, FQNEAQ (reference sequence). The CDR3 DNA reads as TGTGCCAGCAGCTCGTCCGGGACAGTGGGTTCACCCCTCCACTTT. It codes for CASSSSGTVGSPLHF.

The chain has TRBV10-3 and TRBJ2-5, with D perhaps matching TRBD1 (5 bases). This CDR3 is 15 amino acids long. Trimming took off 5 bases at V and 1 base at J, with 14 bases between the two ends. CDR1 ENHRY and CDR2 SYGVKD come from the germline V gene. CDR3 region: CAISRGRDRQETQYF. DNA of the CDR3: TGTGCCATCAGTAGGGGCAGGGATCGCCAAGAGACCCAGTACTTC.

The J gene is TRBJ2-3, the V gene TRBV4-1; 10 positions match TRBD1. V dropped 3 bases and J dropped 4; count of bases not matched to a gene: 1. Germline V gene sequence: CDR1 MGHRA, CDR2 YSYEKL. The CDR3 is 14 amino acids. CDR3 sequence: CASSQGQGPDTQYF. The CDR3 DNA follows: TGCGCCAGCAGCCAGGGACAGGGGCCAGATACGCAGTATTTT.

The chain couples TRBV6-6 to TRBJ2-2; a weak D match, TRBD1 (5 bases). The V end was cut by 2 bases, the J end by 1 base, with 5 bases between. This CDR3 spans 14 amino acids. Germline CDR1 reads MNHNY; CDR2 reads SVGAGI (reference sequence). The CDR3: CASSYDRNTGELFF. The CDR3, as DNA: TGTGCCAGCAGTTACGACAGGAACACCGGGGAGCTGTTTTTT.

The rearrangement links TRBV19 to TRBJ2-2; D is uncertain. Germline CDR1 LNHDA, CDR2 SQIVND (reference sequence). The V gene lost 1 base and the J gene lost 7 bases, with 4 bases spanning the gap. The length of the CDR3 is 12 residues. The DNA of the CDR3 is TGTGCCAGTAGTATAGGGGTCGGGGAGCTGTTTTTT. Translation gives CASSIGVGELFF. Full variable domain (missing parts from reference TRBV19 and TRBJ2-2): DGGITQSPKYLFRKEGQNVTLSCEQNLNHDAMYWYRQDPGQGLRLIYYSQIVNDFQKGDIAEGYSVSREKKESFPLTVTSAQKNPTAFYLCASSIGVGELFFGEGSRLTVL.

The rearrangement joins TRBV19 to TRBJ2-7; D may be TRBD1 (6 bases). Between the trimmed V and J ends, which lost 4 bases and 0 bases, there was a span of 13 bases. The CDR3 totals 15 residues. Germline V CDR1 and CDR2: LNHDA, SQIVND (reference sequence). CDR3 residues: CASSSRQALSYEQYF. CDR3 nucleotides: TGTGCCAGTAGTAGCAGACAGGCCCTCTCCTACGAGCAGTACTTC.

This chain links TRBV7-9 with TRBJ2-2; TRBD1 aligns across 7 bases. V trimming: 7 bases; J trimming: 3 bases; junction bases outside the gene matches: 5. Per germline, CDR1 SEHNR and CDR2 FQNEAQ (reference sequence). This CDR3 spans 14 amino acids. The CDR3 sequence: CASTRQGDTGELFF. The CDR3 coding sequence is TGTGCCAGCACCCGACAGGGAGACACCGGGGAGCTGTTTTTT.

The sample holds a few counts of this clone. The chain joins TRBV10-2 to TRBJ2-5, with 12 nucleotides matching TRBD2. The V segment lost 6 bases and the J segment 4 bases; nucleotides outside the gene matches: 6. Germline-derived CDR1 and CDR2 are WSHSY and SAAADI. This CDR3 is built from 15 residues. The DNA for the CDR3 is TGCGCCAGCAGGGCTAGCGGGGGGGCGCGAGAGACCCAGTACTTC. Its protein is CASRASGGARETQYF.

V and J are TRBV30 and TRBJ2-7; 11 bases map to TRBD2. After removal of 0 bases from V and 2 bases from J, the junction contained 6 bases not matched to a gene. CDR1 and CDR2 from the germline V gene are GTSNPN and SVGIG (reference sequence). The CDR3 has 16 amino acids. The CDR3 region has the DNA TGTGCCTGGAGTGTATGGGGACTAGCGGCCACCTACGAGCAGTACTTC. Translating gives CAWSVWGLAATYEQYF.

This clone was seen a few times. The genes are TRBV19 and TRBJ1-1; D remains ambiguous. The germline V gene has CDR1 LNHDA and CDR2 SQIVND (reference sequence). There are 11 residues in the CDR3. The V and J ends lost 6 bases and 6 bases respectively, with 8 bases between them. The CDR3 here is CASSDIAEAFF. CDR3 nucleotides: TGTGCCAGTAGCGATATAGCTGAAGCTTTCTTT.

The chain is built from TRBV7-8 and TRBJ1-6; possibly TRBD1 for D (5 bases). V dropped 5 bases and J dropped 7 bases, with 18 bases sitting between them. Germline assignment: CDR1 SGHVS and CDR2 FQNEAQ. The CDR3 sequence is 16 residues long. The CDR3 DNA sequence: TGTGCCAGCAGCCCCCAAAGGTGGGGCAAAAATTCACCCCTCCACTTT. It encodes CASSPQRWGKNSPLHF.

This clone has a handful of counts. The chain joins TRBV5-4 to TRBJ1-6, with 7 bases fitting TRBD1. CDR1 SGHNT and CDR2 YYREEE come from the germline V gene (reference sequence). The J segment lost 7 bases and the V segment lost 2 bases, leaving 9 bases of the junction unmatched. This CDR3 has 16 amino acids. DNA of the CDR3: TGTGCCAGCAGCTTTGTTACAGGGGCCTTCAATTCACCCCTCCACTTT. Its translation is CASSFVTGAFNSPLHF.

This clone occurred a few times. V is TRBV30 and J is TRBJ1-1; a weak D match, TRBD1 (6 bases). Germline-derived CDR1 and CDR2 are GTSNPN and SVGIG (reference sequence). The CDR3 loop spans 15 amino acids. Between the trimmed V and J ends, which lost 2 bases and 2 bases, there was a span of 15 bases. The CDR3 is CAWSRVVGGNTEAFF. DNA of the CDR3: TGTGCCTGGAGTCGTGTGGTAGGGGGAAACACTGAAGCTTTCTTT.

This clone was counted only a few times. This CDR3 reads CASRVDRGTDTQYF. CDR3 DNA: TGTGCCAGTAGGGTAGACAGGGGCACAGATACGCAGTATTTT. The chain links TRBV19 to TRBJ2-3, with 7 bases identical to TRBD1. Germline CDR1 and CDR2: LNHDA and SQIVND (reference sequence). Trimming cost V 6 bases and J 1 base; bases outside gene matches: 4. CDR3 length: 14 amino acids.

Only a few counts were recorded for this clone. The chain recombines TRBV6-5 with TRBJ1-1, with D possibly TRBD1 on 6 matching bases. V was pared by 0 bases and J by 4 bases, with 15 bases between. There are 16 residues in the CDR3. From germline, CDR1 is MNHEY and CDR2 SVGAGI. DNA of the CDR3: TGTGCCAGCAGTTACTCGACGGGCCTAGGGGGCACTGAAGCTTTCTTT. As protein: CASSYSTGLGGTEAFF.

The rearrangement uses TRBV30 and TRBJ2-3, with D tentatively TRBD2 (5 bases). Germline V lookup: CDR1 GTSNPN, CDR2 SVGIG (reference sequence). The V gene lost 2 bases and the J gene lost 9 bases, with 6 bases spanning the gap. CDR3 length: 10 amino acids. CDR3: CAWSQRTQYF. The CDR3 DNA reads TGTGCCTGGAGTCAGCGGACGCAGTATTTT.

CDR3 nucleotides: TGTGCCAGCAGCTTAGCAGGGTACTCCTACGAGCAGTACTTC. Translation: CASSLAGYSYEQYF. The V gene is TRBV11-2, the J gene TRBJ2-7; D perhaps matches TRBD1 (5 bases). CDR3 length equals 14 residues. Trimming took 1 base from V and 0 from J, leaving 7 bases between them. Germline V CDR1 and CDR2: SGHAT, FQNNGV.

This clone was detected a few times. The V gene is TRBV10-2, the J gene TRBJ2-2, with D uncertain. Germline V gene lookup returns CDR1 WSHSY and CDR2 SAAADI. The CDR3 length is 13 residues. Between the trimmed V and J ends, which lost 2 bases and 6 bases, there was a span of 7 bases. CDR3 region: CASSESRAGELFF. In nucleotides, the CDR3 is TGCGCCAGCAGTGAGAGTAGGGCCGGGGAGCTGTTTTTT.